The source of this T cell receptor (beta chain) is a study of T cell repertoires in cytomegalovirus infection (dated by TCRdb to about 2019). The study in broad terms: The HLA type of each donor mattered for the analysis, because public TCR beta signatures pointed to carriage of CMV infection along with the matching HLA type. General conclusions and limits of the study: Carriers of CMV infection plus the relevant HLA type were discriminated by the cumulative frequency of public TCR beta family members in the study cohort and in an independent approximately 400-donor cohort. The ex vivo response was dominated by HLA-C-restricted CMV-specific TCR beta clonotypes, and the single most frequent clonotype in two of eight donors was supplied by these HLA-C-restricted clonotypes.

Turning to this clonotype: The antigen it binds to is not known. Base qualities are missing; no much larger clone stands one base away.

Via the germline V gene (reference sequence), CDR1 is DFQATT and CDR2 SNEGSKA. Including the terminal cysteine and phenylalanine, the CDR3 comprises 16 residues. The CDR3 DNA has 48 bases and is translated from base 1. Trimming leaves V shorter by 1 base and J shorter by 8 bases, with the junction holding 10 bases beyond the gene matches. The sample was run on an Illumina HiSeq 1500. The raw public data were reprocessed by TCRdb itself: fastp quality trimming at Q25, MiXCR clonotype calling, in-frame beta chains only. Rows are unified per CDR3 protein, each entry keeping the most common DNA and genes. This sample holds a few hundred thousand distinct CDR3 sequences; roughly 29% were observed only once. The top ten hold approximately 13% of the sample.

The receptor chain draws on TRBV20-1 and TRBJ2-1, with TRBD2 identical over 11 junction bases. This TCR was sampled from a human donor in good health (CMV status not recorded). Some clones in this sample may be carry-over from other donors' samples. What was sequenced was PBMCs. The CDR3 protein sequence reads: CSARGSTSGRIDEQFF. The DNA is as follows: TGCAGTGCTAGAGGCTCTACTAGCGGGAGAATCGATGAGCAGTTCTTC.